Reported below is one TCR beta chain. Its antigen is undetermined. This sample is drawn from a study of shared clonotypes between healthy human individuals. Whole-study context: A couple of women and three men aged 18 to 49 served as donors. Regarding the study as a whole: Expectations were that clonotype sharing among donors would be affected by sequencing depth. Limitation of the genetic and exposure-history diversity represented came from the few donors. The sampled material consisted only of blood, and tissue repertoires are likely to differ.

Only in-frame clones appear in the TCRdb table, and some are missing; sequencing was by immunoSEQ multiplex PCR. The table lists a few million clones, roughly 90% of them singletons. The V gene end was trimmed by 6 bases and the J gene end by 6 bases; junction bases not matched to a gene: 8. This CDR3 is 13 amino acids long. Germline-derived CDR1 and CDR2 are MNHNY and SVGAGI (reference sequence). The chain recombines TRBV6-6 with TRBJ2-7; 7 bases fit TRBD2. This TCR derives from a young man in good health. Some clones in this sample may be carry-over from other donors' samples. Sequences were obtained from naive CD4+ T cells from PBMCs. The subset was: CD45RA+ positively selected. The CDR3 region is CASSPPSSGEQYF. In nucleotides, the CDR3 is TGTGCCAGCAGCCCCCCGTCTAGCGGCGAGCAGTACTTC.